Each of the 4 T cell receptor beta chains below was sequenced from the same sample in a study of T-cell reconstitution after alpha-beta-depleted transplantation in children. Unique molecular identifiers were incorporated into the prepared TCRbeta library. TCRdb passed the PCR reads through MiXCR, listing each CDR3 protein once. The table records about 610,000 distinct CDR3 sequences, roughly a quarter of them present only once. The sample was PBMCs, taken before TCRalphabeta/CD19-depleted stem cell transplant. The receptors were sampled from a boy under three years old with Wiskott-Aldrich syndrome, due to receive a stem cell transplant.

The genes are TRBV4-1 and TRBJ2-1; TRBD2 agrees at 11 bases. The CDR3 is 16 amino acids. Per germline, CDR1 MGHRA and CDR2 YSYEKL. The V segment lost 2 bases and the J segment 5 bases; nucleotides outside the gene matches: 5. In DNA, the CDR3 is TGCGCCAGCAGCCAATTGGTAGCGGGAGGGAACAATGAGCAGTTCTTC. This sequence encodes CASSQLVAGGNNEQFF.

This clonotype has only a few counts. The chain is built from TRBV5-5 and TRBJ1-5, with 7 bases lining up with TRBD1. The CDR3 runs to 14 residues. J gave up 6 bases and V 7 bases, and 10 bases lay outside the gene matches. CDR1 SGHKS and CDR2 YYEKEE come from the germline V gene (reference sequence). In nucleotides, the CDR3 is TGTGCCAGCGGTTTTGGGCCAGGGGGTCAGCCCCAGCATTTT. Amino acids: CASGFGPGGQPQHF. The entire variable domain, with the rest obtained from reference TRBV5-5 and TRBJ1-5, is as follows: DAGVTQSPTHLIKTRGQQVTLRCSPISGHKSVSWYQQVLGQGPQFIFQYYEKEERGRGNFPDRFSARQFPNYSSELNVNALLLGDSALYLCASGFGPGGQPQHFGDGTRLSIL.

This clonotype occurred a few times. The chain recombines TRBV10-2 with TRBJ2-1; maybe TRBD1 (6 bases). V was cut by 5 bases and J by 6 bases, with 14 bases left in between. Germline V gives CDR1 WSHSY, CDR2 SAAADI. The CDR3 loop spans 14 amino acids. This chain's CDR3 is CASSQNRDFNEQFF. CDR3 nucleotides: TGCGCCAGCAGTCAGAACAGGGATTTCAATGAGCAGTTCTTC.

The V and J genes are TRBV18 and TRBJ2-7; D is perhaps TRBD1 (6 bases). Germline V gene sequence: CDR1 KGHSH, CDR2 LQKENI. V lost 6 bases and J 7 bases, leaving 10 bases between the germline ends. CDR3 length equals 11 residues. The DNA for the CDR3 is TGTGCCAGCTCCCCCGGACAGGAGCAGTACTTC. This sequence encodes CASSPGQEQYF.